The 7 T cell receptor beta chains given below trace back to one sample, sequenced in a study of blood T cell repertoires in COVID-19. TCRdb keeps only in-frame clones here, not all; method: immunoSEQ multiplex PCR. The table includes roughly 200,000 clones, 80% to 90% detected once. The sequenced material came from peripheral blood. These receptors were taken from a man between 60 and 70 years old who had recovered from COVID-19.

V is TRBV6-5 and J is TRBJ1-2, with no clear D. This CDR3 has 16 residues. Germline CDR1 MNHEY, CDR2 SVGAGI. V shed 2 bases and J shed 4 bases, with 17 bases lying between them. The CDR3 loop is CASSYEAASAFYGYTF. CDR3 DNA: TGTGCCAGCAGTTACGAGGCAGCTTCCGCTTTCTATGGCTACACCTTC.

The chain recombines TRBV19 with TRBJ1-2; a possible D gene is TRBD1 (5 bases). V lost 3 bases and J lost 3, with 11 bases in between. Germline V gene lookup returns CDR1 LNHDA and CDR2 SQIVND (reference sequence). This CDR3 spans 14 amino acids. The chain's CDR3 is CASSMGGSYYGYTF. In DNA form, the CDR3 reads TGTGCCAGTAGTATGGGGGGTTCCTACTATGGCTACACCTTC.

The chain recombines TRBV2 with TRBJ1-5, with D uncertain. V lost 6 bases to trimming and J lost 5 bases, with 11 bases between them. The V gene's germline CDR1 is SNHLY and CDR2 FYNNEI. CDR3 length: 13 residues. CDR3 sequence reads: CASSTPTDQPQHF. CDR3 nucleotide sequence: TGTGCCAGCAGCACCCCCACTGATCAGCCCCAGCATTTT.

This chain links TRBV11-2 with TRBJ2-3; 8 nucleotides match TRBD2. CDR3 length equals 16 residues. Per germline, CDR1 SGHAT and CDR2 FQNNGV. V trimming: 7 bases; J trimming: 1 base; junction bases outside the gene matches: 10. The CDR3 DNA reads as TGTGCCAGCACGCCTTCGGGAGGGATACGCACAGATACGCAGTATTTT. It is translated as CASTPSGGIRTDTQYF.

The chain has TRBV7-9 and TRBJ2-1; TRBD2 might be the D (5 bases). The ends were cut back, 1 base at V and 8 bases at J, with 15 bases in the middle. Germline V CDR1 and CDR2: SEHNR, FQNEAQ (reference sequence). CDR3 size: 15 residues. CDR3 amino acids: CASSLVGRTGDEQFF. CDR3 DNA: TGTGCCAGCAGCTTAGTAGGGAGAACCGGCGATGAGCAGTTCTTC.

V is TRBV28 and J is TRBJ2-1; possibly TRBD1 for D (6 bases). CDR1 MDHEN and CDR2 SYDVKM come from the germline V gene. The CDR3 consists of 17 residues. Trimming left V 5 bases short and J 4 bases short, with 21 bases between. CDR3 bases: TGTGCCAGCAGTAAATACCCAGGCGGCCAGGGGTACAATGAGCAGTTCTTC. Its protein is CASSKYPGGQGYNEQFF.

The J gene is TRBJ2-7, the V gene TRBV6-5; 11 bases are shared with TRBD1. The CDR3 is 15 residues long. With 8 bases clipped from V and 2 bases from J, the junction kept 8 bases outside the gene matches. The germline V gene has CDR1 MNHEY and CDR2 SVGAGI. This CDR3 is CASLLGTGGTYEQYF. In DNA form, the CDR3 reads TGTGCCAGCCTCCTCGGGACAGGGGGGACCTACGAGCAGTACTTC.